Following are 15 T cell receptor beta chains from one sample sequenced in a study of regulatory T cells in long-lasting Graves disease. The time point denotes: newly diagnosed GD, antithyroid drugs for less than 3 months. RNA from PBMCs was the source of the TCR library. Both iRepertoire HTBI primers and Arm-PCR of CDR3 regions were used to build the TCR beta libraries. TCRdb reprocessed the multiplex PCR reads via MiXCR and lists one record per CDR3 protein. The data show around 250,000 distinct CDR3 sequences, 15% to 20% seen once. Separately, the same data were catalogued under a study of T cells in Graves' hyperthyroidism and ophthalmopathy.

Sample: peripheral blood mononuclear cells (PBMCs), taken at new diagnosis, from a patient treated with antithyroid drugs. Receptor source: a woman aged 25 to 39 with Graves disease.

The J gene is TRBJ1-2, the V gene TRBV9; 12 bases line up with TRBD1. This CDR3 is 13 amino acids long. V lost 3 bases and J lost 11; bases outside the gene matches: 5. The germline CDR1 and CDR2 sequences are SGDLS and YYNGEE. CDR3 bases: TGTGCCAGCAGCGGCCCGGGACAGGGGGCTTACACCTTC. Translated, it gives CASSGPGQGAYTF.

V is TRBV25-1 and J is TRBJ1-4, with D hard to call. CDR1 and CDR2 (germline): MGHDK, SYGVNS. The CDR3 runs 14 residues. Trimming pared 1 base from V and 3 bases from J, leaving 6 bases between. The chain's CDR3 is CASSEFGSNEKLFF. CDR3 nucleotides: TGTGCCAGCAGTGAATTTGGCTCTAATGAAAAACTGTTTTTT.

This clonotype has at least ten counts. The chain employs TRBV5-1 and TRBJ1-4, with D possibly being TRBD1 (6 bases). This CDR3 region has 14 residues. The V end was cut by 3 bases, the J end by 9 bases, with 15 bases between. CDR1 and CDR2 (germline): SGHRS, YFSETQ. Here the CDR3 DNA reads TGCGCCAGCAGCTCCGACCGGACAGCGCAAAAACTGTTTTTT. This gives the protein CASSSDRTAQKLFF.

About this clonotype itself: This could be a read error, since a much larger clone is one nucleotide away. The chain carries TRBV6-1 and TRBJ2-7, with TRBD2 matching 8 bases. The J call may not be correct, given that the DNA end is closer to TRBJ2-5. This CDR3 region has 13 residues. CDR1 MNHNS and CDR2 SASEGT come from the germline V gene. CDR3 nucleotides: TGTGCCAGCAGTCTCGGGGGGGCGGAGACCCAGTACTTC. This gives the protein CASSLGGAETQYF.

With respect to this clonotype: A single base separates this from a much larger clone, so it may be a read error. The chain joins TRBV7-9 to TRBJ1-3, with unresolved D. The CDR3 totals 14 residues. Per the germline V gene, CDR1 is SEHNR and CDR2 is FQNEAQ (reference sequence). The ends were cut back, 5 bases at V and 0 bases at J, with 8 bases in the middle. CDR3 amino acids: CASSASPSGNTIYF. The CDR3 coding sequence is TGTGCCAGCAGCGCAAGCCCCTCTGGAAACACCATATATTTT.

As to this clonotype: A single base is all that separates this from a far larger clone, so a read error is likely. The chain carries TRBV20-1 and TRBJ2-1; 15 positions match TRBD2. V trimming: 6 bases; J trimming: 10 bases; junction bases outside the gene matches: 13. This CDR3 contains 16 residues. Germline V lookup: CDR1 DFQATT, CDR2 SNEGSKA (reference sequence). The CDR3 here is CSAAGTSGGTSYEQFF. CDR3 DNA sequence: TGCAGTGCCGCGGGGACTAGCGGGGGGACCTCCTACGAGCAGTTCTTC.

This clonotype was counted a few times. This sequence joins TRBV5-4 and TRBJ2-3; the match to TRBD2 covers 11 bases. Germline V CDR1 and CDR2: SGHNT, YYREEE (reference sequence). CDR3 length equals 18 residues. Trimming removed 5 bases from V and 0 bases from J; junction bases left unmatched: 11. This CDR3 reads CASRSTSGGDLSTDTQYF. CDR3 sequence (DNA): TGTGCCAGCAGATCCACTAGCGGGGGTGATTTGAGCACAGATACGCAGTATTTT.

This clonotype showed up many times. The CDR3 loop reads CASSPGQGGNYGYTF. The CDR3 nucleotides read TGTGCCAGCAGCCCGGGACAGGGGGGTAACTATGGCTACACCTTC. V usage is TRBV3-1 and J usage is TRBJ1-2; 11 bases line up with TRBD1. Germline V gene data show CDR1 as LGHDT and CDR2 as YNNKEL (reference sequence). Trimming removed 4 bases from V and 1 base from J; junction bases left unmatched: 2. This CDR3 comprises 15 residues.

The chain employs TRBV27 and TRBJ2-3, with 8 bases fitting TRBD2. Trimming removed 7 bases from V and 4 bases from J; junction bases left unmatched: 10. Germline values: CDR1 MNHEY, CDR2 SMNVEV (reference sequence). CDR3 size: 15 residues. CDR3 sequence reads: CASNAAGADADTQYF. The CDR3 DNA follows: TGTGCCAGCAACGCAGCGGGGGCTGACGCAGATACGCAGTATTTT.

Many counts were recorded for this clonotype. V usage is TRBV5-1 and J usage is TRBJ2-1; D tentatively fits TRBD1 or TRBD2 (5 bases each). Trimming cost V 4 bases and J 6 bases, with 14 bases left between them. The CDR3 has 14 amino acids. Germline V gene sequence: CDR1 SGHRS, CDR2 YFSETQ. As DNA, the CDR3 is TGCGCCAGCAGCGATGGGACCCTGGGCAATGAGCAGTTCTTC. Translation gives CASSDGTLGNEQFF.

On this clonotype itself: This likely reflects a read error, since a far larger clone is one base away. The conserved phenylalanine or tryptophan normally closing the CDR3 is absent here, so this likely arose from a read error. The chain links TRBV20-1 to TRBJ2-1, with 8 bases aligning to TRBD1. The DNA end lines up better with TRBJ2-5; the J call may be wrong. The length of the CDR3 is 16 residues. Looked up from germline, CDR1 is DFQATT and CDR2 is SNEGSKA (reference sequence). The CDR3 spells CSATAHRQGSGETQYS. CDR3 coding DNA: TGCAGTGCTACCGCCCACAGACAGGGGTCGGGAGAGACCCAGTACTCC.

This clonotype was counted ten times or more. The V call is TRBV6-1, the J call TRBJ1-1; D may be TRBD1 (5 bases). Germline V gene data show CDR1 as MNHNS and CDR2 as SASEGT. V dropped 1 base and J dropped 5 bases, with 8 bases sitting between them. The CDR3 has 13 residues. The CDR3 sequence is CASSEGGRTEAFF. CDR3 nucleotides: TGTGCCAGCAGTGAAGGGGGACGGACTGAAGCTTTCTTT.

This clonotype was detected a few times. The genes are TRBV7-8 and TRBJ2-1; 13 nucleotides line up with TRBD2. V lost 3 bases and J lost 0; bases outside the gene matches: 5. The CDR3 is 18 amino acids. Germline V lookup: CDR1 SGHVS, CDR2 FQNEAQ. The CDR3 DNA reads as TGTGCCAGCAGCTTGACTAGCGGGGGGCCCGGCTCCTACAATGAGCAGTTCTTC. Amino acid sequence: CASSLTSGGPGSYNEQFF.

The J gene is TRBJ2-1, the V gene TRBV6-5; D is ambiguous. Germline CDR1 is MNHEY and CDR2 is SVGAGI. The V end lost 4 bases, the J end lost 3 bases, and 10 bases lay between the germline ends. The CDR3 loop spans 14 amino acids. DNA of the CDR3: TGTGCCAGCAGTTGGAGCGTCAGCTACAATGAGCAGTTCTTC. It yields the protein CASSWSVSYNEQFF.

This clonotype came up many times. The chain couples TRBV2 to TRBJ2-4; TRBD1 agrees at 7 bases. This CDR3 has 15 residues. Unmatched junction bases numbered 6, after V lost 1 base and J lost 6 bases. CDR1 and CDR2 from the germline V gene are SNHLY and FYNNEI. The CDR3, as DNA: TGTGCCAGCAGTGAAGGAGGGGGCGACGCAAACATTCAGTACTTC. It yields the protein CASSEGGGDANIQYF.